Each of the 10 T cell receptor beta chains below was sequenced from the same sample in a study of tumor-infiltrating lymphocytes in primary liver carcinoma. Using a constant-region primer together with ProtoScript II reverse transcriptase, TCR beta cDNA was made from roughly 520 ng of total RNA. Amplification in three nested multiplex PCR rounds with slightly modified ARM-PCR gave rise to TCR beta libraries. Use of TRBV1-TRBV30 forward primers with a C-beta reverse primer characterized the first two PCR rounds, which lasted 10 cycles each. One entry per CDR3 protein, called by TCRdb with MiXCR from the multiplex PCR reads. This table holds about 130,000 distinct CDR3 sequences, 50% to 80% found once. Investigators took RNA and DNA out together from about 19-30 mg of unsorted bulk tissue. The material sequenced was liver tumor tissue from sampling region 3. Subset in this sample: tumor region T3, left-lateral pole. The receptors were sampled from a woman aged 60-75 years with primary liver carcinoma and hepatitis B virus infection.

A remark on this clonotype: A read error may be the cause here, since a much bigger clone is one base away. The V and J genes are TRBV5-6 and TRBJ1-3; tentatively, D is TRBD1 (6 bases). The CDR3 totals 13 residues. The germline V gene encodes CDR1 SGHDT and CDR2 YYEEEE. The CDR3: CVSRPDRGNTIYF. CDR3 nucleotide sequence: TGTGTCAGCAGACCGGACAGAGGAAACACCATATATTTT. Together with reference TRBV5-6 and TRBJ1-3, the CDR3 gives the full variable domain: DAGVTQSPTHLIKTRGQQVTLRCSPKSGHDTVSWYQQALGQGPQFIFQYYEEEERQRGNFPDRFSGHQFPNYSSELNVNALLLGDSALYLCVSRPDRGNTIYFGEGSWLTVV.

On this clonotype: The junction and the germline gene differ at one end; a read error may be behind it. The V and J genes are TRBV6-1 and TRBJ1-2; D gene uncertain. CDR1 and CDR2 from the germline V gene are MNHNS and SASEGT. CDR3 length equals 15 residues. CDR3 sequence (DNA): TGTGCCAGCAGTTCCCGATCGAGTGGGAATTATGGCTACATCTTC. This encodes CASSSRSSGNYGYIF.

As to this clonotype: At one end, the junction sequence differs from germline, possibly due to a read error. V gene TRBV29-1 combines with J gene TRBJ2-7, with no clear D. CDR3 length equals 14 residues. In germline, CDR1 is SQVTM, CDR2 ANQGSEA. This chain's CDR3 is CSVDSGNPPCEPYF. The CDR3 DNA reads TGCAGCGTTGATTCCGGTAATCCTCCCTGCGAGCCGTACTTC.

About this clonotype itself: This likely comes from a read error, as the CDR3 has no conserved phenylalanine or tryptophan at its end. V gene TRBV11-2 combines with J gene TRBJ2-1, with 9 bases lining up with TRBD1. CDR1 and CDR2 from the germline V gene are SGHAT and FQNNGV. The CDR3 length is 17 residues. The CDR3 here is CASNLTHGQGYRDEQFL. The CDR3 DNA reads TGTGCCAGCAACTTAACCCACGGACAGGGGTACAGGGATGAGCAGTTCCTC.

V gene TRBV28 combines with J gene TRBJ1-2; the D is unclear. The CDR3 is made up of 18 amino acids. With 6 bases removed from V and 2 bases from J, the gap between germline ends came to 25 bases. Per the germline V gene, CDR1 is MDHEN and CDR2 is SYDVKM. This chain's CDR3 is CASSSYPTNSDLNYGYTF. The CDR3 DNA reads TGTGCCAGCAGCTCCTACCCTACGAACAGCGACCTAAACTATGGCTACACCTTC.

With respect to this clonotype: A much more abundant neighbour one base away suggests this may be a read error. This chain links TRBV7-8 with TRBJ2-5; the D gene is possibly TRBD2 (5 bases). CDR3 length: 16 residues. Trimming took off 5 bases at V and 7 bases at J, with 23 bases between the two ends. The germline gives CDR1 SGHVS, CDR2 FQNEAQ. In DNA form, the CDR3 reads TGTGCCAGCAGCATATTGCGGACTGGGCTCCGGCTGACCCAGTACTTC. This translates into CASSILRTGLRLTQYF.

Of note for this clonotype: This may be a read error, as it is one base from a much larger clone. V is TRBV12-3 or TRBV12-4 and J is TRBJ2-1; 10 bases map to TRBD2. After removal of 5 bases from V and 6 bases from J, the junction contained 4 bases not matched to a gene. This CDR3 has 14 residues. CDR3 nucleotides: TGTGCCAGCAGTCAGACTAGCGGGTGCAATGAGCAGTTCTTC. Amino acid sequence: CASSQTSGCNEQFF.

This clonotype was recorded many times. The chain combines TRBV5-4 with TRBJ2-7; possibly TRBD1 for D (6 bases). V gave up 0 bases and J gave up 0 bases, with 7 bases separating them. Germline lookup yields CDR1 SGHNT and CDR2 YYREEE (reference sequence). The CDR3 is 14 residues long. CDR3 protein: CASSLAGASYEQYF. The CDR3 region has the DNA TGTGCCAGCAGCTTGGCAGGGGCCTCCTACGAGCAGTACTTC.

This clonotype was detected only once. The rearrangement links TRBV6-1 to TRBJ2-2, with 7 bases lining up with TRBD2. Germline V gives CDR1 MNHNS, CDR2 SASEGT. The CDR3 spans 16 residues. The CDR3 coding sequence is TGTGTCAGTAGTGTCGAGGGACTACCAAGGAGCGGGGAGCTGTTTTTT. Protein: CVSSVEGLPRSGELFF.

The chain couples TRBV4-1 to TRBJ2-1; D perhaps matches TRBD2 (6 bases). The CDR3 runs 15 residues. Per the germline V gene, CDR1 is MGHRA and CDR2 is YSYEKL. This CDR3 reads CVSSQDEAPGLEQFF. CDR3 nucleotide sequence: TGCGTCAGTAGCCAAGATGAGGCCCCGGGACTCGAGCAGTTCTTC.